This T cell receptor (beta chain) appears in the sequencing data of a study of OX40 agonist ivuxolimab in advanced cancers. The wider study: A partial response was reached by three patients: one with hepatocellular carcinoma and two with cutaneous melanoma. The study's findings and limits: Expanded clones tended on average to be more numerous among CD8+ T cells than CD4+. Some nonresponders additionally presented with little normalized T-cell clonal expansion.

V was shortened by 3 bases and J by 4 bases, with 16 bases between the two germline ends. This CDR3 has 15 residues. CDR1 and CDR2 (germline): MNHNS, SASEGT. Libraries were prepared by immunoSEQ multiplex PCR; TCRdb keeps only in-frame clonotypes and omits some of them. The data show 53,000 or so clones, with roughly three quarters seen just once and 2.4% held by the top ten. Points on this clone: The antigen is not known.

The input for sequencing was CD4+ or CD8+ T cells sorted from blood, taken in a trial of the OX40 agonist ivuxolimab. The sequence derives from an adult with an advanced solid tumor such as melanoma, head and neck, liver or kidney cancer. This sequence joins TRBV6-1 and TRBJ2-7; possibly TRBD1 for D (5 bases). The CDR3 DNA reads TGTGCCAGCAGTGAGGACATAATTAACCTTTACGAGCAGTACTTC. Translated: CASSEDIINLYEQYF.